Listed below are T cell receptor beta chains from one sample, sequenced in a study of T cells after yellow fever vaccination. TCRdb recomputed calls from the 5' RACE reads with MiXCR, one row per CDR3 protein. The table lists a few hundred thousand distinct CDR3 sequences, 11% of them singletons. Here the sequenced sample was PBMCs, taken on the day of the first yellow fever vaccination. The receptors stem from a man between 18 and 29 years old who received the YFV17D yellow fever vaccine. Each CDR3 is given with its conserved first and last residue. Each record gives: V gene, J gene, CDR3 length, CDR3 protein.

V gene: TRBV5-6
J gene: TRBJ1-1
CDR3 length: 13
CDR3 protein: CASSARWGTEAFF

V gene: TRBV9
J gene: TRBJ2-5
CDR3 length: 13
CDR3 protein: CASSVAFQETQYF

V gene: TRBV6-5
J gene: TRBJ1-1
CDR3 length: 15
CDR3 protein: CASSTQGARYTEAFF

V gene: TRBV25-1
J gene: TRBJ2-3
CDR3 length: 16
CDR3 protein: CASSDRWGRSTDTQYF

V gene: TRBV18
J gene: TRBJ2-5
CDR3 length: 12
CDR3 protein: CASSQYQETQYF

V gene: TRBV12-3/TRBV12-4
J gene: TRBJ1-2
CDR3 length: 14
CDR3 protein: CASSLQGQNYGYTF

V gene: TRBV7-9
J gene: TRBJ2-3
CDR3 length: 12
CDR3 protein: CASTSPTDTQYF

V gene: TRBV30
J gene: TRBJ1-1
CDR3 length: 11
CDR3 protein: CAWSVNTEAFF

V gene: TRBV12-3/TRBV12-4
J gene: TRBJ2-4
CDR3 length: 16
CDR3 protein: CASSSWSSGGLNIQYF

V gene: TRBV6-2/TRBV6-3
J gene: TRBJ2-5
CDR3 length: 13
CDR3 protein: CASSPGTGETQYF

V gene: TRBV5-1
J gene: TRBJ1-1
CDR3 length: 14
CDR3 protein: CASSLAAGATEAFF

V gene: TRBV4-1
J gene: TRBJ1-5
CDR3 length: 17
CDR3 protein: CASSQSRLWFSNQPQHF

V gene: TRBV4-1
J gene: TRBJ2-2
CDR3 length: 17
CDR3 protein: CASSQVPGVRVLGELFF

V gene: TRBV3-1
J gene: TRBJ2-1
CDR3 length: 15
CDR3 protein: CASSQRSRQGNEQFF

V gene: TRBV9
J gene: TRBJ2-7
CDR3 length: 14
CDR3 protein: CASSEGGFSYEQYF

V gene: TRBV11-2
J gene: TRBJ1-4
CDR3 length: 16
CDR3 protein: CASSLLSGQGSEKLFF

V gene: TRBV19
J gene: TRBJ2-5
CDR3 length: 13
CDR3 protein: CASSITRAETQYF

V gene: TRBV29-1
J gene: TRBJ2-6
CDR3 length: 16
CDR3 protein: CSVGDLGLQGANVLTF

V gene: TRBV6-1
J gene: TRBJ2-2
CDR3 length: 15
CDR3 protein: CASRVGGESTGELFF

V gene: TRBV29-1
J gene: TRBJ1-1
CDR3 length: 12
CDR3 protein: CSVVAGNTEAFF

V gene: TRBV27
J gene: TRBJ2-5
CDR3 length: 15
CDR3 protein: CASSTLGRGGETQYF

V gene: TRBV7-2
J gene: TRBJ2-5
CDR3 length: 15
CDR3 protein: CASSSGLAGTETQYF

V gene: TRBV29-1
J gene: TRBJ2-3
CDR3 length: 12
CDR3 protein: CSVQTGTDTQYF

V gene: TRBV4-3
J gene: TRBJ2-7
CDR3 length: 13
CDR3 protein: CASSRRDSYEQYF

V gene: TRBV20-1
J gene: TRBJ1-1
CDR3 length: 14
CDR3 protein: CSALPGTGWTEAFF

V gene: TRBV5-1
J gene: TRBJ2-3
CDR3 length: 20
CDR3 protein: CASSLAVLLAGGRGPDTQYF

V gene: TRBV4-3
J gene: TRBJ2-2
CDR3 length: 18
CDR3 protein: CASSFTLPQRKGTGELFF

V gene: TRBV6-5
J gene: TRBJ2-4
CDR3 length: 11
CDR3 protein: CASGTGDIQYF

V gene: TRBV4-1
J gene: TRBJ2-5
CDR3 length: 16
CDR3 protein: CASSQRVGEIQETQYF

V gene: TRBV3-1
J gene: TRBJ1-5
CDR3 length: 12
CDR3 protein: CASSQDRQPQHF

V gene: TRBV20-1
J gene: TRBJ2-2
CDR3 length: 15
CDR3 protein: CSAEIAGGRTGELFF

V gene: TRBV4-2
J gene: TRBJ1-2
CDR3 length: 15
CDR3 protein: CASSQDQGQPYGYTF

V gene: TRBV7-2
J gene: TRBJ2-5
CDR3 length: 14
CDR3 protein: CASSFQGSGETQYF

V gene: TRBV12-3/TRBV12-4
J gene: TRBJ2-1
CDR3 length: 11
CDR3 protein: CASGRVNEQFF

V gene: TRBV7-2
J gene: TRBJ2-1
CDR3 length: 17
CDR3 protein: CASSAPGWWNSYNEQFF